Below, 2 T cell receptor beta chains from the same sample are listed, as sequenced in a study of neurological immune-mediated disorders. TCRdb used MiXCR to reprocess the 5' RACE reads, holding one entry per CDR3 protein. This sample yields over 65,000 distinct CDR3 sequences, of which about 9% are seen a single time; approximately 1.5% belongs to the top ten. Source material: PBMCs. These receptors all stem from a man in his forties or fifties in good health.

This clonotype has a count of ten or more. This chain links TRBV5-1 with TRBJ2-1; D is perhaps TRBD2 (5 bases). V was trimmed by 7 bases and J by 7 bases, leaving 18 bases between them. This CDR3 has 14 amino acids. The germline V gene encodes CDR1 SGHRS and CDR2 YFSETQ. The CDR3 nucleotides read TGCGCCAGCGGAGGCGAAGGGTTTAGGAATGAGCAGTTCTTC. This translates into CASGGEGFRNEQFF.

This clonotype was counted at least ten times. V is TRBV5-1 and J is TRBJ2-2; possible D gene TRBD1, 6 bases. V was trimmed by 0 bases and J by 2 bases, leaving 11 bases between them. The CDR3 runs to 16 residues. Germline V gene data show CDR1 as SGHRS and CDR2 as YFSETQ. CDR3 in amino acids: CASSLDRVSNTGELFF. The CDR3 DNA reads TGCGCCAGCAGCTTGGACAGGGTCAGCAACACCGGGGAGCTGTTTTTT.